This entry describes one TCR beta chain. The entry originates in a study of PD-L1 blockade in urothelial cancer. Across the study: Between 0 and 3 prior chemotherapy regimens had been given to patients. Blood was subjected to analysis at 3 weeks (second dose) and 6 weeks following treatment start.

The CDR3 is 16 residues long. The V and J ends lost 1 base and 0 bases respectively, with 7 bases between them. Germline lookup yields CDR1 SGHTA and CDR2 FQGNSA. TCRdb's copy holds only in-frame clones and misses some; the assay was immunoSEQ multiplex PCR. The data contain about 82,000 clones, 90% of them singletons. V usage is TRBV7-2 and J usage is TRBJ1-6, with a possible D match to TRBD1 (6 bases). The TCR originated in a man in his fifties or sixties with urothelial cancer. Sequenced material: PBMCs, taken around atezolizumab (anti-PD-L1) treatment. The CDR3 region has the DNA TGTGCCAGCAGCTTAGGCAGGGGCTCCTATAATTCACCCCTCCACTTT. It specifies CASSLGRGSYNSPLHF.